This T cell receptor beta chain was profiled in a study of cytomegalovirus exposure and HLA in healthy donors. In regard to this clone: The target antigen is unknown.

Use of 60 Vbeta and 13 Jbeta primers characterized the PCR. TCRdb's copy holds only in-frame clones and misses some; the assay was immunoSEQ multiplex PCR. This repertoire shows around 150,000 clones, approximately 74% found once; its top ten account for under 3.5%. Study-wide points: Altogether, 150 to 200 TCR beta chains were recorded as cytomegalovirus-associated.

The length of the CDR3 is 15 residues. Germline V CDR1 and CDR2: SGDLS, YYNGEE. V lost 1 base and J lost 5, with 13 bases in between. The rearrangement uses TRBV9 and TRBJ1-5, with D perhaps matching TRBD1 (5 bases). Material for sequencing was PBMCs. This TCR derives from a woman in her thirties in good health and CMV-seronegative. The CDR3 region has the DNA TGTGCCAGCAGCGTACGGGCAGGGATTGATCAGCCCCAGCATTTT. Its protein product is CASSVRAGIDQPQHF.